Listed here are 4 T cell receptor beta chains from one sample, sequenced in a study of T-cell reconstitution after alpha-beta-depleted transplantation in children. Unique molecular identifiers tagged the TCRbeta library. TCRdb redid the calling of the PCR reads with MiXCR, one entry per CDR3 protein. The sample shows a few hundred thousand distinct CDR3 sequences, about a tenth of them seen only once. The sample was PBMCs from the stem cell graft donor, taken from the stem cell graft. Every receptor here comes from a human donor who donated a stem cell graft to a child with acute lymphoblastic leukemia.

The sample holds many counts of this clonotype. A junction boundary mismatches the germline segment, possibly from a read error. J is TRBJ2-2 and V is TRBV7-7; 7 positions match TRBD1. The CDR3 is 13 residues long. CDR1 is SSHAT and CDR2 is FNYEAQ in the germline V gene (reference sequence). The CDR3 DNA reads TGTGCTAGCAGCTCGACAGGGCCCGGGGAGCTGTTTTTT. Its translation is CASSSTGPGELFF.

The V and J genes are TRBV18 and TRBJ2-3; TRBD1 agrees at 9 bases. CDR1 KGHSH and CDR2 LQKENI come from the germline V gene. Unmatched junction bases numbered 6, after V lost 3 bases and J lost 5 bases. The CDR3 runs 15 residues. As DNA, the CDR3 is TGTGCCAGCTCACCCCAAACAGGGGGCAAAGATACGCAGTATTTT. Its translation is CASSPQTGGKDTQYF.

This clonotype has ten or more counts. The rearrangement links TRBV5-5 to TRBJ2-2; possibly TRBD1 for D (6 bases). The CDR3 runs 15 residues. CDR1 is SGHKS and CDR2 is YYEKEE in the germline V gene (reference sequence). Deletions cut 4 bases from V and 6 bases from J, with 16 bases between. Here the CDR3 reads CASSPLLGAAGELFF. The CDR3 bases are TGTGCCAGCAGCCCCCTTCTGGGGGCCGCCGGGGAGCTGTTTTTT.

The J gene is TRBJ2-7, the V gene TRBV4-2, with D possibly matching TRBD2 (5 bases). Deletions cut 0 bases from V and 12 bases from J, with 12 bases between. The V gene's germline CDR1 is LGHNA and CDR2 YNFKEQ. The length of the CDR3 is 12 residues. CDR3 sequence: CASSQDLRERYF. CDR3 in DNA: TGTGCCAGCAGCCAAGATTTACGGGAACGGTACTTC.